A selection of T cell receptor beta chains follows, all from one sample in a study of blood T cell repertoires in COVID-19. Repertoires were generated with immunoSEQ multiplex PCR, while TCRdb's copy carries only in-frame clones and drops some. There are 200,000 or so clones in the sample; about 80% occur only once, and 1.3% lies in the top ten. The material sequenced was PBMCs or T cells enriched from blood (not recorded which). These receptors were collected from a woman between 40 and 50 years old with acute COVID-19. The conserved cysteine and the conserved F or W are not part of the CDR3 here.

v_call: TRBV7-9; cdr3_aa: ASSRGQPNYGYT
v_call: TRBV5-1; cdr3_aa: ASSLVGANTIY
v_call: TRBV27; cdr3_aa: ASSPGTGGYITEAF
v_call: TRBV7-9; cdr3_aa: ASSLGTGKSYEQY
v_call: TRBV5-1; cdr3_aa: ASSLGGLGPTEAF
v_call: TRBV6-5; cdr3_aa: ASKLRDRVYEQY
v_call: TRBV7-8; cdr3_aa: ASSSEAKNIQY
v_call: TRBV18; cdr3_aa: ASSLQGTETQY
v_call: TRBV5-1; cdr3_aa: ASSFKDMNTGELF
v_call: TRBV19; cdr3_aa: ASYGGTGTASNQPQH
v_call: TRBV10-1; cdr3_aa: ALFSSGTGYNSPLH
v_call: TRBV28; cdr3_aa: ASTPGGLNQPQH
v_call: TRBV5-4; cdr3_aa: ASSLIPGVTNTGELF
v_call: TRBV19; cdr3_aa: ASRDTGIEEETQY
v_call: TRBV27; cdr3_aa: ASSPGHLPRANVLT
v_call: TRBV28; cdr3_aa: ASSREQGLEQF
v_call: TRBV7-3; cdr3_aa: ASSSSGGGPRNEQF
v_call: TRBV29-1; cdr3_aa: SVVPAYQGADTQY
v_call: TRBV7-9; cdr3_aa: ASSYRDREAPYYGYT